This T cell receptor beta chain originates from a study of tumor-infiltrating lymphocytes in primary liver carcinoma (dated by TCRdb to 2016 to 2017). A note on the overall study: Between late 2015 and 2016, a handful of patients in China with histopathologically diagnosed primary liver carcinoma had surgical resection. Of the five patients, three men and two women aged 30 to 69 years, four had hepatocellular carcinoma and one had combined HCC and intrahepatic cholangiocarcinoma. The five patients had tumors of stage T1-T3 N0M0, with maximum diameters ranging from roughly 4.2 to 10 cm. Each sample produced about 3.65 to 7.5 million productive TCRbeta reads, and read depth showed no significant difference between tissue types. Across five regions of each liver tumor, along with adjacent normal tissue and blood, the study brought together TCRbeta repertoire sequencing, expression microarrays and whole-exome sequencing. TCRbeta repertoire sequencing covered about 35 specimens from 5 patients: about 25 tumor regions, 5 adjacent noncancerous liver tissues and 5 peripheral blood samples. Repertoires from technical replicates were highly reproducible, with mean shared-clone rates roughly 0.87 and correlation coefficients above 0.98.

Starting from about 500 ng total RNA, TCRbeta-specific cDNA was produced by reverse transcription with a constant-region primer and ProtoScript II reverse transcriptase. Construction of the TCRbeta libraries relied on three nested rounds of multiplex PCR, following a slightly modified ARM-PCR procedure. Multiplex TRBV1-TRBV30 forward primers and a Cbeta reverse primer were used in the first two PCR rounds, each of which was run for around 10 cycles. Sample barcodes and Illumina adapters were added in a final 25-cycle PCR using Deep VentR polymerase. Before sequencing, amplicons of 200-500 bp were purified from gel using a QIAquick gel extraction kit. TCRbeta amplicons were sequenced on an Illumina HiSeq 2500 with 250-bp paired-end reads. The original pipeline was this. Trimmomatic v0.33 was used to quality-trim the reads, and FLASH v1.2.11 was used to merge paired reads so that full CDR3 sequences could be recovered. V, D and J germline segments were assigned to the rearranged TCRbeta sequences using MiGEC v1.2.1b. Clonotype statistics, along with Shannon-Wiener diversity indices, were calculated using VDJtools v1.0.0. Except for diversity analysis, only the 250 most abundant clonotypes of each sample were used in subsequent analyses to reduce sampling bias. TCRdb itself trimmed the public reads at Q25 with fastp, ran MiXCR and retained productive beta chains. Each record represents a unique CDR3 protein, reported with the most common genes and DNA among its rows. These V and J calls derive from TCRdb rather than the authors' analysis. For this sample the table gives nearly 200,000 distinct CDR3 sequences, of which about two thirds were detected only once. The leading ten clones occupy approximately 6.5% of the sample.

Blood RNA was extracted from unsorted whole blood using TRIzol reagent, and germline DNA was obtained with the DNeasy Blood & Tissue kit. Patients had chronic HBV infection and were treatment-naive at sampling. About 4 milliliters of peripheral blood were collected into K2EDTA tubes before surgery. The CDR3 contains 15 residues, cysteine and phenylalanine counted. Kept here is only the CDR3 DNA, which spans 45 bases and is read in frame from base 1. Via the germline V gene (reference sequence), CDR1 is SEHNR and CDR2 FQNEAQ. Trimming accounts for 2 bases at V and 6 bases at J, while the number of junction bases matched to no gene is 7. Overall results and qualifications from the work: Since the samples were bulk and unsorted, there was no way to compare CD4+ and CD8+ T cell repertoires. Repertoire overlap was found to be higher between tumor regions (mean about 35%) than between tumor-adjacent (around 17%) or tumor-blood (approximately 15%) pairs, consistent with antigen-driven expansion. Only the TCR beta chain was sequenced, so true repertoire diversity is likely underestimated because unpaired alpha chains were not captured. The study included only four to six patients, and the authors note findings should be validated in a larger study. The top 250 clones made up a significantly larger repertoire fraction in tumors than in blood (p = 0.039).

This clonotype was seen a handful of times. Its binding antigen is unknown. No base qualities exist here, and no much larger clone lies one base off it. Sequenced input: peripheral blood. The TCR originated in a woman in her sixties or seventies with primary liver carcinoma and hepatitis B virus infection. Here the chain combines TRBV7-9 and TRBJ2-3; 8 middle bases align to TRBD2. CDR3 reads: CASSLRAGGLDTQYF. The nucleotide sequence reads TGTGCCAGCAGCTTAAGGGCGGGAGGCTTGGATACGCAGTATTTT.